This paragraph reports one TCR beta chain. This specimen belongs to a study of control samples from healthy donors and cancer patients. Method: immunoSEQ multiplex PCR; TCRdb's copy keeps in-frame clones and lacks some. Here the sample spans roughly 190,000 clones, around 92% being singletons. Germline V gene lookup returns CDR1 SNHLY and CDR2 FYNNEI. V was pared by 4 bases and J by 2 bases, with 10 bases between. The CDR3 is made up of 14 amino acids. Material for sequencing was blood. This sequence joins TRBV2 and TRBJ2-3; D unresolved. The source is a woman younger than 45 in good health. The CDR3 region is CASSAAHATDTQYF. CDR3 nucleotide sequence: TGTGCCAGCAGTGCTGCACACGCCACAGATACGCAGTATTTT.